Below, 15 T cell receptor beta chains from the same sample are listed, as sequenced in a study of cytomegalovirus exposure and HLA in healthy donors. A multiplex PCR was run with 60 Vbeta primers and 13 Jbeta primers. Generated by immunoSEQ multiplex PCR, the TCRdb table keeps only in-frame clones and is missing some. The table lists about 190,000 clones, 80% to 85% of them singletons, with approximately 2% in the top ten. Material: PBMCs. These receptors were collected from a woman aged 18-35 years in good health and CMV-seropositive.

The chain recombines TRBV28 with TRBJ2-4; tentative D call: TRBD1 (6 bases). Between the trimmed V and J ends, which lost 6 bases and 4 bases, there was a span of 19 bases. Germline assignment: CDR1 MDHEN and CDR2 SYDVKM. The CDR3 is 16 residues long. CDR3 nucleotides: TGTGCCAGCAGCCCCCGGGACACATGGATGAAAAACATTCAGTACTTC. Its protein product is CASSPRDTWMKNIQYF. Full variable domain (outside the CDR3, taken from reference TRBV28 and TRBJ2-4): DVKVTQSSRYLVKRTGEKVFLECVQDMDHENMFWYRQDPGLGLRLIYFSYDVKMKEKGDIPEGYSVSREKKERFSLILESASTNQTSMYLCASSPRDTWMKNIQYFGAGTRLSVL.

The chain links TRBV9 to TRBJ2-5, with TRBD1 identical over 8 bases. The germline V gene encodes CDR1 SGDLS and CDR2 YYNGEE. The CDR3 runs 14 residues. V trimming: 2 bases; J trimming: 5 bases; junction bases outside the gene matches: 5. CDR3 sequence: CASSVQGAGETQYF. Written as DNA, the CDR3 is TGTGCCAGCAGCGTGCAGGGGGCCGGGGAGACCCAGTACTTC. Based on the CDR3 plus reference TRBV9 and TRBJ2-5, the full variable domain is DSGVTQTPKHLITATGQRVTLRCSPRSGDLSVYWYQQSLDQGLQFLIQYYNGEERAKGNILERFSAQQFPDLHSELNLSSLELGDSALYFCASSVQGAGETQYFGPGTRLLVL.

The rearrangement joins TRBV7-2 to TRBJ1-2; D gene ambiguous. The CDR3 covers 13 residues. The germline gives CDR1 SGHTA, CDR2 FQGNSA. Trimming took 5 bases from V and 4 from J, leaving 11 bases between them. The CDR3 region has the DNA TGTGCCAGCAGCCCTGGCAGATTCTATGGCTACACCTTC. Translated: CASSPGRFYGYTF.

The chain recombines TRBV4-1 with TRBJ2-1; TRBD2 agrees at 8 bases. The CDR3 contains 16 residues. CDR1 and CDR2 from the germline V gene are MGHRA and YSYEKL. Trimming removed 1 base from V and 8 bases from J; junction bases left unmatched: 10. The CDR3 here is CASSQAGGGHWDEQFF. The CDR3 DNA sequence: TGCGCCAGCAGCCAAGCGGGGGGGGGTCATTGGGATGAGCAGTTCTTC.

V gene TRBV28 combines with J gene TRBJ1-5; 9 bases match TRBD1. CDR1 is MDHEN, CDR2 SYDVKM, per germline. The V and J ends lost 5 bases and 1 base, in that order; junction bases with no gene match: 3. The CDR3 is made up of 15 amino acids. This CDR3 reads CASSGQGRSNQPQHF. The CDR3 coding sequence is TGTGCCAGCAGTGGACAGGGGAGAAGCAATCAGCCCCAGCATTTT.

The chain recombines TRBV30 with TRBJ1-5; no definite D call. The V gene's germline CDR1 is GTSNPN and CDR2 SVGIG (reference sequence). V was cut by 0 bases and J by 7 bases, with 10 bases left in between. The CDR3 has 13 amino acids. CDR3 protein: CAWSVSPGQPQHF. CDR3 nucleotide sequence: TGTGCCTGGAGTGTATCACCCGGGCAGCCCCAGCATTTT.

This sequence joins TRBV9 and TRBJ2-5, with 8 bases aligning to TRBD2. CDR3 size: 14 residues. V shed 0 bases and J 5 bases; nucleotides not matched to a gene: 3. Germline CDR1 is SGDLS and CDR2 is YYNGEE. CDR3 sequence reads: CASSVAGGAETQYF. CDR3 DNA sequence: TGTGCCAGCAGCGTAGCGGGGGGGGCGGAGACCCAGTACTTC.

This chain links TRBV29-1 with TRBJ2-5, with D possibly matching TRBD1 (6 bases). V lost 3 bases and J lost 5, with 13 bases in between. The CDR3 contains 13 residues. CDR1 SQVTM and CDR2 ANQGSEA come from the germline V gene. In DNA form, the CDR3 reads TGCAGCGTTGATGTGGGGGCGTCGGAGACCCAGTACTTC. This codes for CSVDVGASETQYF.

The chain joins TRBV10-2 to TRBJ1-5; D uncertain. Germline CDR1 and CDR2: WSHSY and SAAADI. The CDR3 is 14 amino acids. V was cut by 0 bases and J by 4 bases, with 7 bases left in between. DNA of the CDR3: TGCGCCAGCAGTGAGTCAGAGTTGAATCAGCCCCAGCATTTT. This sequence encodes CASSESELNQPQHF.

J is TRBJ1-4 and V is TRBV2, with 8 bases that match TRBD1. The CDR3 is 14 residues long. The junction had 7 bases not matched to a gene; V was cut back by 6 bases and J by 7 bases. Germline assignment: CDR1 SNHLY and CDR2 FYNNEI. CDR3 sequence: CASSQGAGAEKLFF. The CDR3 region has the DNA TGTGCCAGCAGCCAGGGGGCAGGGGCTGAAAAACTGTTTTTT.

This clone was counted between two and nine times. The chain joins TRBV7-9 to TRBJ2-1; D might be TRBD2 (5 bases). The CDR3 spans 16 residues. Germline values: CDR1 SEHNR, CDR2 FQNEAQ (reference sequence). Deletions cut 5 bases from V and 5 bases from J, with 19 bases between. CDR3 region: CASSPIPGFDDNEQFF. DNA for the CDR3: TGTGCCAGCAGCCCGATACCGGGATTCGACGACAATGAGCAGTTCTTC.

Here the CDR3 reads CASSLATSGGLTLDTQYF. In DNA form, the CDR3 reads TGTGCCAGCAGCCTGGCCACTAGCGGGGGACTTACCTTAGATACGCAGTATTTT. The chain has TRBV5-6 and TRBJ2-3, with 11 positions matching TRBD2. The CDR3 has 18 residues. Unmatched junction bases numbered 15, after V lost 4 bases and J lost 5 bases. Per germline, CDR1 SGHDT and CDR2 YYEEEE.

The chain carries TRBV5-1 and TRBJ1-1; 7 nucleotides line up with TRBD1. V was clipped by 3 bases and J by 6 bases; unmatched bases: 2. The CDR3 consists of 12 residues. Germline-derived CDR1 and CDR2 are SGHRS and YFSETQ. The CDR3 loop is CASSYRGAEAFF. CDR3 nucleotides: TGCGCCAGCAGCTACAGGGGCGCTGAAGCTTTCTTT. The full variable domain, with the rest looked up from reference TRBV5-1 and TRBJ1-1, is KAGVTQTPRYLIKTRGQQVTLSCSPISGHRSVSWYQQTPGQGLQFLFEYFSETQRNKGNFPGRFSGRQFSNSRSEMNVSTLELGDSALYLCASSYRGAEAFFGQGTRLTVV.

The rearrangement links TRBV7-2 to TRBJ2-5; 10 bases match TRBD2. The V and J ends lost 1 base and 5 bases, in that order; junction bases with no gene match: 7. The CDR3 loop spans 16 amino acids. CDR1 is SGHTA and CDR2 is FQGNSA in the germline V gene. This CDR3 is CASSLVASGGGETQYF. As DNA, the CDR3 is TGTGCCAGCAGCTTAGTTGCTAGCGGGGGAGGGGAGACCCAGTACTTC.

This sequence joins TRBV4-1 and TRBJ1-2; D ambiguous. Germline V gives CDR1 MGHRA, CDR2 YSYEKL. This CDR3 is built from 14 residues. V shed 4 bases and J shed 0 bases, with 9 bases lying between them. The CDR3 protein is CASSPLGTNYGYTF. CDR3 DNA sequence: TGCGCCAGCAGCCCCCTAGGAACTAACTATGGCTACACCTTC.